The following is a T cell receptor beta chain sequence with its context. Its antigen target is currently unknown. The input lacks base qualities; no much larger clone sits a single base away. From a lookup of the germline V gene, CDR1 and CDR2 are MGHRA and YSYEKL. The CDR3 holds 16 amino acids from the cysteine to the phenylalanine. Only CDR3 DNA remains: 48 bases, in frame from the first base. Deletion took 1 base off V and 4 bases off J, with a span of 14 bases between the germline ends. The library was obtained by the immunoSEQ multiplex PCR assay. For the multiplex PCR, a mixture combining 60 forward primers for TCR Vbeta segments and 13 reverse primers for TCR Jbeta segments was used. The CDR3 region of rearranged TCR beta genes was amplified from genomic DNA by a multiplex PCR assay. The amplified TCR beta libraries were sequenced on the Illumina HiSeq System as 87-base-pair reads. From the authors' description of their analysis: In a later analysis, 77 million or so unique TCR beta chains were counted across the 500 to 700 repertoires, and about 9.9 million of these chains were shared by at least two donors. A nearest-neighbor algorithm error-corrected the raw reads and collapsed the reads into unique sequences, merging closely related sequences to remove PCR and sequencing errors. CDR3 sequences were aligned to IMGT reference sequences to assign V, D and J gene segments. For a sequence to be retained, at least a six-nucleotide match to both a V gene segment and a J gene segment was required. Rearrangements were classified as productive when the CDR3 lacked stop codons and remained in frame with V and J, and all other rearrangements were classified as non-productive. Following IMGT convention, CDR3 was defined as the stretch from the second conserved V-encoded cysteine up to the conserved J-encoded phenylalanine. In an earlier analysis of 587 of the donors, sequences lacking an unambiguous match to a single V gene segment were excluded. An earlier analysis of fewer than 750 of the donors called V segments functional above 56.7% productive rearrangements and segregating when the between-donor standard deviation exceeded 5%. A statistical classification framework was built to diagnose cytomegalovirus status from the catalog of TCR beta chain sequences. In a later analysis, TCR nucleotide sequences were compared against IMGT/GENE-DB human TR gene sequences so that V and J genes could be assigned. Using the TCRdist pipeline, a later analysis assigned CDR3 sequences along with most-parsimonious VDJ recombination scenarios. In a later analysis, each TCR beta chain was defined by its CDR3 amino acid sequence together with its V-gene family, and reads lacking a unique V-gene family were excluded. As a way to deal with suspected cross-contamination and a sequencing artifact, a later analysis dropped 500 to 700 nucleotide sequences that were highly shared and had low generation probability. A later analysis calculated a clonal expansion index for each public chain from normalized within-repertoire ranks of inferred template counts. In a later analysis, generation probabilities were computed with a VDJ recombination model fitted to out-of-frame rearrangements, and the resulting probabilities were checked against IGoR. In a later analysis, TCR-TCR, TCR-HLA and TCR-CMV co-occurrence was scored with hypergeometric tests, and a repertoire-size bias correction was applied to TCR pairs. To estimate false discovery rates, a later analysis permuted the HLA or CMV assignments 20 times. A later analysis grouped co-occurring TCRs with DBSCAN, adding TCRdist sequence similarity when clustering within HLA-allele-positive subsets. Repertoires with fewer than 30,000 or more than 120,000 public chains were left out of co-occurrence clustering, as were about five repertoires with anomalous nucleotide sharing. In TCRdb, the immuneACCESS table is reduced to in-frame sequences with V and J assigned. These tables do not hold every clone; where another copy was compared, an unresolved V gene accounts for under half, and the others remain unexplained. Clonal size and the V and J genes are those of that table, whereas D and trimming came from the DNA. The sample has more than 110,000 clones on record, around 80% of them singletons. Of the sample, 8.8% is held by the ten largest clones.

In total, 600 or so healthy bone marrow donors made up the cohort. At the time of sampling, all cohort members were nominally healthy, though unrecorded immune exposures were likely present. The donor tested CMV seropositive and was one of the 289 seropositive cohort members. A peripheral blood sample was collected from each donor, and TCR beta sequencing was performed on peripheral blood mononuclear cells. The Qiagen DNeasy Blood Extraction Kit was used to extract genomic DNA from the blood cell samples. These data originate in a study of cytomegalovirus exposure and HLA in healthy donors (dated by TCRdb to 2015 to 2018). With regard to the full study: An earlier analysis of approximately 640 of the donors reported 276 Gb of sequence data and 100 million to 130 million unique TCR beta sequences from about 179 million T cells. An early release covering some 640 HLA-typed donors comprised 250 to 350 gigabases of sequencing data and around 86 million unique TCR sequences. Among the approximately 420 genotyped donors, around 79% belonged to the genetic ancestry cluster associated with self-reported Caucasian donors. The aim of the study was to test whether cataloging public T cell receptors could identify signatures of past pathogen exposure. The study profiled the T cell repertoires of 500 to 800 subjects by immunosequencing and related them to cytomegalovirus serostatus. A separate validation cohort of 90 to 150 different subjects was used in addition to the roughly 700-subject first cohort. The study combined high-throughput TCR immunosequencing, statistical association of individual TCRs with disease status, and machine learning to predict cytomegalovirus infection status. To study patterns of TCR occurrence, a later analysis re-analyzed previously published TCR beta repertoires from around 700 donors and added high-resolution HLA genotyping. The later analysis used no new phenotypic data to find candidate immune exposures, relying instead on TCR beta sequences and their occurrence across donors. In an earlier analysis of roughly 580 of the donors, high-throughput TCR beta sequencing was used to judge whether each TCR beta V gene segment behaved as functional or pseudogenic. Donor age, sex, ethnicity and CMV serostatus were compiled together with the repertoire data. Genome-wide SNP genotypes for about three fifths of the 666 donors were used in a later genetic analysis, which treated that subset as a discovery cohort. Every repertoire in the discovery cohort had been generated on one and the same sequencing platform. Both class I and class II loci were covered by HLA typing, at four-digit resolution. Typing coverage varied by locus: roughly 629-630 donors for A, B, C, DRB1 and DQB1; under 550 for DQA1; 600 to 610 for DPA1; approximately 490 for DPB1. About five DR-DQ haplotypes were handled as single units for association and clustering because linkage in the cohort was strong. Among a few hundred genotyped donors of the cohort, an average of about 240,000 unique TCR beta nucleotide sequences were sequenced per donor, roughly 18% of them non-productive.

Beyond this particular receptor, the publication reports: CMV serostatus was the only immune exposure information available for the cohort. Specific HLA alleles were associated with 15,000 to 20,000 TCR beta sequences at a false discovery rate of 0.05 in a later analysis. A further reported finding was that TCR beta sequences accurately predicted the HLA-A and HLA-B alleles for most subjects in the first cohort. Because counts were too low, approximately 18 rarely observed V segments, including chromosome 9 orphons, were excluded from the earlier analysis of 587 of the donors. A few of the identified cytomegalovirus-associated TCR beta chains were confirmed in vitro to be specific for cytomegalovirus antigens. Broadly in line with IMGT annotations, most TCR beta V segments showed up in productive rearrangements about 87% or about 30% of the time in an earlier analysis of 587 of the donors. In a later genetic analysis, fewer N-insertions in productive TCRs were reported among donors in an Asian-associated ancestry cluster than the approximately 710-donor mean. The sequencing pipeline was judged likely to have produced a cluster of highly shared sequence variants as a technical artifact. The study gave a list of 150 to 200 TCR beta chains associated with cytomegalovirus. In a later analysis, HLA-associated TCR beta chains showed more clonal expansion and lower generation probabilities than non-associated chains that were equally common. Because HLA typing was missing for some donors at each locus, association tests included only the typed subset. Cytomegalovirus status was reported to be diagnosed by the classifier with high specificity and sensitivity in both the original and validation cohorts. Some IMGT-functional V segments, including TRBV6-2 and TRBV6-3, could not be told apart with the 87-base-pair reads, so those segments were excluded. A later analysis reported that several top co-occurrence clusters appeared linked to parvovirus B19, influenza, CMV and Epstein-Barr virus. Most TCR sequences were seen in very few donors, while some public TCRs were found in many individuals. In a later analysis, most CMV-associated TCR beta chains were found to appear HLA-restricted, with HLA associations seemingly driven largely by CMV exposure. In this cohort, only TCR beta chains were sequenced, and detectable features were limited by the absence of alpha or paired-chain data. Correlated functional status among segregating V segments might reflect linkage disequilibrium, but an unknown experimental factor could not be ruled out. A later genetic analysis associated a missense DCLRE1C variant with V-gene and J-gene trimming of TCR beta chains, and an independent cohort replicated the association. The authors suggested that the approach could potentially be generalized to other disease states and immunological phenotypes. A later analysis found that TCR association rates varied across HLA loci, with DRB1 alleles showing the most associated TCRs and HLA-C alleles the fewest. When HLA alleles, especially DR and DQ, strongly co-occurred, TCR associations were difficult to assign to individual alleles. Roughly uniform sequencing depth across donors was assumed in presence/absence analyses, although this assumption may not hold.

Sequences were obtained from PBMCs. The rearranged chain carries TRBV4-1 and TRBJ1-5; TRBD1 might be the D gene, on 6 matching bases. This receptor was taken from a woman aged 50 to 65 in good health and CMV-seropositive. CDR3 loop: CASSQAHREGNQPQHF. The nucleotides read TGCGCCAGCAGCCAAGCCCACAGGGAAGGGAATCAGCCCCAGCATTTT.